The T cell receptor (beta chain) under discussion was sequenced for a study of control samples from healthy donors and cancer patients. This table comes from immunoSEQ multiplex PCR, and its TCRdb copy is limited to in-frame clones, with some not included. The sample records about 180,000 clones, around 90% being singletons. Germline CDR1 is SGHTA and CDR2 is FQGNSA. Trimming stripped 5 bases from V and 8 bases from J, with 13 bases between. This CDR3 is built from 14 residues. The rearrangement links TRBV7-2 to TRBJ1-6, with D tentatively TRBD1 (5 bases). The sequence was obtained from a young man in good health. The sample consisted of blood. The CDR3 protein is CASSLRGQDSPLHF. Written as DNA, the CDR3 is TGTGCCAGCAGCCTCCGCGGACAAGATTCACCCCTCCACTTT.